The 13 T cell receptor beta chains in this list originate from one sample, sequenced in a study of beta chain features in type 1 diabetes. Study findings and constraints: All four CD4+ subsets from Type 1 diabetes patients carried moderately but significantly shorter TCRB CDR3s.

These receptors are not linked to any known antigen. Expressed TCRB transcripts got sequenced, as all isolated RNA was reverse transcribed. TCRdb's table, derived via immunoSEQ multiplex PCR, lists solely in-frame clones and lacks some. The data hold over 25,000 clones, with approximately 53% observed a single time. The material sequenced was stem cell memory CD4+ T cells from blood. These receptor sequences come from a man aged 25 to 40 with type 1 diabetes.

The rearrangement joins TRBV4-1 to TRBJ2-1, with TRBD2 matching over 11 bases. CDR3 size: 14 residues. V lost 3 bases and J lost 9; bases outside the gene matches: 4. CDR1 is MGHRA, CDR2 YSYEKL, per germline. The CDR3 protein is CASSQPGLAAEQFF. The CDR3 DNA reads as TGCGCCAGCAGCCAGCCGGGACTAGCGGCTGAGCAGTTCTTC.

This rearrangement joins TRBV19 to TRBJ2-2; weak D call: TRBD2 (6 bases). Per the germline V gene, CDR1 is LNHDA and CDR2 is SQIVND (reference sequence). CDR3 size: 17 residues. Trimming took 5 bases from V and 0 from J, leaving 16 bases between them. CDR3 bases: TGTGCCAGTAGTTACGCGGGGCGCCGTACGAACACCGGGGAGCTGTTTTTT. Translating it yields CASSYAGRRTNTGELFF.

The chain links TRBV10-3 to TRBJ1-4; 7 bases map to TRBD1. The CDR3 has 14 amino acids. In germline, CDR1 is ENHRY, CDR2 SYGVKD. J was trimmed by 4 bases and V by 6 bases; bases with no gene match: 5. The CDR3 nucleotides read TGTGCCATCAGCGCCGGGACAGATAATGAAAAACTGTTTTTT. Encoded protein: CAISAGTDNEKLFF.

The V and J genes are TRBV5-6 and TRBJ1-3, with 10 bases aligning to TRBD1. This CDR3 contains 18 residues. The V and J ends lost 0 bases and 5 bases, in that order; junction bases with no gene match: 11. CDR1 and CDR2 (germline): SGHDT, YYEEEE. The DNA for the CDR3 is TGTGCCAGCAGCTTGGCAGGGACAGGGGTCCTGAGGCGAAACACCATATATTTT. As protein: CASSLAGTGVLRRNTIYF.

The chain joins TRBV7-9 to TRBJ1-1; TRBD1 matches at 9 bases. V was clipped by 1 base and J by 7 bases; unmatched bases: 1. CDR1 is SEHNR and CDR2 is FQNEAQ in the germline V gene (reference sequence). The length of the CDR3 is 13 residues. The CDR3 sequence is CASSLGQGGEAFF. CDR3 sequence (DNA): TGTGCCAGCAGCTTAGGACAGGGGGGTGAAGCTTTCTTT.

This clone came up a few times. The rearrangement links TRBV2 to TRBJ2-7, with 9 bases fitting TRBD1. The germline CDR1 and CDR2 sequences are SNHLY and FYNNEI. This CDR3 has 14 residues. Trimming took 6 bases from V and 3 from J; bases not matched to a gene: 6. In DNA form, the CDR3 reads TGTGCCAGCAGGCACCGGGACAGGGTCTACGAGCAGTACTTC. It encodes CASRHRDRVYEQYF.

This clone was counted a few times. The V call is TRBV18, the J call TRBJ2-5, with TRBD2 matching 7 bases. The closer fit of TRBJ2-7 to the DNA end suggests the J call may be wrong. The germline CDR1 and CDR2 sequences are KGHSH and LQKENI. This CDR3 region has 16 residues. CDR3 nucleotide sequence: TGTGCCAGCTCCTCCTCCTGGGTAGCGGGCTCCTACGAGCAGTACTTC. Protein sequence: CASSSSWVAGSYEQYF.

V usage is TRBV7-2 and J usage is TRBJ2-3; 12 bases fit TRBD2. This CDR3 is 16 amino acids long. V lost 5 bases to trimming and J lost 2 bases; unmatched junction nucleotides: 5. Germline V gives CDR1 SGHTA, CDR2 FQGNSA. The CDR3: CASSPTSGGLTDTQYF. CDR3 coding DNA: TGTGCCAGCAGCCCGACTAGCGGGGGACTCACAGATACGCAGTATTTT.

The chain joins TRBV7-9 to TRBJ1-1; D unclear. Trimming took off 2 bases at V and 11 bases at J, with 12 bases between the two ends. The CDR3 contains 12 residues. Germline CDR1 and CDR2: SEHNR and FQNEAQ (reference sequence). DNA of the CDR3: TGTGCCAGCAGCTTATATAAGGGAGCGGCTTTCTTT. Amino acids: CASSLYKGAAFF.

DNA for the CDR3: TGCGCCAGCAGCCAGCGCAACCTCAGGGGCGTGGGCACAGATACGCAGTATTTT. Its protein is CASSQRNLRGVGTDTQYF. V and J are TRBV5-1 and TRBJ2-3, with D tentatively TRBD1 (6 bases). There are 18 residues in the CDR3. Per the germline V gene, CDR1 is SGHRS and CDR2 is YFSETQ. V dropped 4 bases and J dropped 1 base, with 22 bases sitting between them. Using reference TRBV5-1 and TRBJ2-3 for the parts outside the CDR3, the full variable domain is KAGVTQTPRYLIKTRGQQVTLSCSPISGHRSVSWYQQTPGQGLQFLFEYFSETQRNKGNFPGRFSGRQFSNSRSEMNVSTLELGDSALYLCASSQRNLRGVGTDTQYFGPGTRLTVL.

The chain recombines TRBV14 with TRBJ1-1; perhaps TRBD1 as D (5 bases). Looked up from germline, CDR1 is SGHDN and CDR2 is FVKESK. The V gene lost 6 bases and the J gene lost 0 bases, with 8 bases spanning the gap. The CDR3 spans 13 residues. The CDR3 DNA reads TGTGCCAGCAGTCAACAGGTGAACACTGAAGCTTTCTTT. It is translated as CASSQQVNTEAFF.

J is TRBJ2-5 and V is TRBV7-9; perhaps TRBD2 as D (6 bases). The CDR3 runs to 14 residues. Looked up from germline, CDR1 is SEHNR and CDR2 is FQNEAQ (reference sequence). Trimming cost V 5 bases and J 5 bases, with 15 bases left between them. CDR3 nucleotides: TGTGCCAGCAGCCAAGGGAGGCTCGGGGAGACCCAGTACTTC. Amino acid sequence: CASSQGRLGETQYF. Full variable domain (remainder filled in from reference TRBV7-9 and TRBJ2-5): DTGVSQNPRHKITKRGQNVTFRCDPISEHNRLYWYRQTLGQGPEFLTYFQNEAQLEKSRLLSDRFSAERPKGSFSTLEIQRTEQGDSAMYLCASSQGRLGETQYFGPGTRLLVL.

The chain recombines TRBV29-1 with TRBJ2-3, with 7 bases lining up with TRBD1. The CDR3 is made up of 15 amino acids. V lost 3 bases to trimming and J lost 1 base; unmatched junction nucleotides: 7. CDR1 SQVTM and CDR2 ANQGSEA come from the germline V gene. The CDR3 DNA is TGCAGCGTTGATCACCCCGACAGGGGCACAGATACGCAGTATTTT. Protein sequence: CSVDHPDRGTDTQYF.